One sample yielded the 30 T cell receptor beta chains listed below, sequenced in a study of blood T cell repertoires in COVID-19. Profiling relied on immunoSEQ multiplex PCR, and the TCRdb table lists in-frame clones only, not all of them. The table includes a few hundred thousand clones, around 86% detected once. The material sequenced was PBMCs or T cells enriched from blood (not recorded which). These receptors were obtained from a woman in her forties with acute COVID-19.

The V call is TRBV29-1, the J call TRBJ1-4; tentatively, D is TRBD1 (5 bases). CDR1 and CDR2 (germline): SQVTM, ANQGSEA. There are 11 residues in the CDR3. V lost 3 bases and J lost 8, with 7 bases in between. In DNA, the CDR3 is TGCAGCGTTGATCGGGGGGAAAAACTGTTTTTT. Protein sequence: CSVDRGEKLFF. Full variable domain (missing parts from reference TRBV29-1 and TRBJ1-4): SAVISQKPSRDICQRGTSLTIQCQVDSQVTMMFWYRQQPGQSLTLIATANQGSEATYESGFVIDKFPISRPNLTFSTLTVSNMSPEDSSIYLCSVDRGEKLFFGSGTQLSVL.

The rearrangement links TRBV7-9 to TRBJ2-5, with TRBD2 identical over 7 bases. The junction had 8 bases not matched to a gene; V was cut back by 2 bases and J by 2 bases. This CDR3 has 16 residues. The germline CDR1 and CDR2 sequences are SEHNR and FQNEAQ (reference sequence). The CDR3 loop is CASSLTPLRGQETQYF. Written as DNA, the CDR3 is TGTGCCAGCAGCTTAACTCCCCTGCGGGGGCAAGAGACCCAGTACTTC.

The V gene is TRBV4-3, the J gene TRBJ1-2; D remains unclear. CDR1 LGHNA and CDR2 YSLEER come from the germline V gene. Trimming stripped 1 base from V and 2 bases from J, with 14 bases between. The CDR3 is made up of 16 amino acids. The CDR3 DNA follows: TGCGCCAGCAGCCAAGTAGCGACGCAGAAGAACTATGGCTACACCTTC. It is translated as CASSQVATQKNYGYTF.

The CDR3 nucleotides read TGTGCCAGCAGCTTTCAGGTAGACTACAATGAGCAGTTCTTC. Translated: CASSFQVDYNEQFF. The J gene is TRBJ2-1, the V gene TRBV7-2; the D is unclear. Deletions cut 3 bases from V and 3 bases from J, with 9 bases between. CDR3 length equals 14 residues. Germline assignment: CDR1 SGHTA and CDR2 FQGNSA.

V usage is TRBV12-2 and J usage is TRBJ2-7; the table's D gene call, TRBD2, was not cross checked with the DNA. TRBV12-2 is labeled a pseudogene. This CDR3 comprises 16 residues. Here the CDR3 reads CASRLIASGRNHEQYF. The CDR3 DNA follows: TGTGCAAGTCGCTTAATCGCTAGCGGGAGGAACCACGAGCAGTACTTC.

The V call is TRBV15, the J call TRBJ2-1; 7 nucleotides agree with TRBD1. CDR3 length: 14 amino acids. The J segment lost 4 bases and the V segment lost 4 bases, leaving 4 bases of the junction unmatched. In germline, CDR1 is LNHNV, CDR2 YYDKDF (reference sequence). The CDR3 protein is CATSTGGGYNEQFF. The DNA of the CDR3 is TGTGCCACCAGCACAGGGGGTGGGTACAATGAGCAGTTCTTC. Using reference TRBV15 and TRBJ2-1 for the parts outside the CDR3, the full variable domain is DAMVIQNPRYQVTQFGKPVTLSCSQTLNHNVMYWYQQKSSQAPKLLFHYYDKDFNNEADTPDNFQSRRPNTSFCFLDIRSPGLGDTAMYLCATSTGGGYNEQFFGPGTRLTVL.

The chain combines TRBV28 with TRBJ1-1; TRBD1 matches at 9 bases. The CDR3 is 13 residues long. With V trimmed by 8 bases and J by 4 bases, 5 bases remained unmatched. Germline V gene lookup returns CDR1 MDHEN and CDR2 SYDVKM. This CDR3 is CASLTGGTTEAFF. CDR3 DNA sequence: TGTGCCAGCTTGACAGGGGGAACCACTGAAGCTTTCTTT.

The V and J genes are TRBV7-9 and TRBJ2-2; 8 bases map to TRBD1. Trimming removed 1 base from V and 7 bases from J; junction bases left unmatched: 5. Per germline, CDR1 SEHNR and CDR2 FQNEAQ (reference sequence). The CDR3 has 15 residues. CDR3 DNA: TGTGCCAGCAGCTTAGTGGACAGGGCCGGCGGGGAGCTGTTTTTT. It specifies CASSLVDRAGGELFF.

The chain carries TRBV7-2 and TRBJ1-1; D is undetermined. The CDR3 consists of 13 residues. V was cut by 3 bases and J by 5 bases, with 10 bases left in between. Germline V lookup: CDR1 SGHTA, CDR2 FQGNSA. CDR3 sequence reads: CASSFGLETEAFF. The CDR3 DNA follows: TGTGCCAGCAGCTTCGGACTAGAGACTGAAGCTTTCTTT.

This chain joins TRBV19 and TRBJ1-1; D may be TRBD1 (5 bases). This CDR3 spans 17 amino acids. Germline CDR1 reads LNHDA; CDR2 reads SQIVND (reference sequence). Trimming stripped 5 bases from V and 0 bases from J, with 19 bases between. CDR3 DNA sequence: TGTGCCAGTAGTTGGAGGGGAGGGGTGGAAATGAACACTGAAGCTTTCTTT. Protein: CASSWRGGVEMNTEAFF.

V and J are TRBV7-3 and TRBJ2-5; 7 bases agree with TRBD2. The J segment lost 4 bases and the V segment lost 5 bases, leaving 4 bases of the junction unmatched. The CDR3 sequence is 13 residues long. Germline V gene data show CDR1 as SGHTA and CDR2 as FQGTGA. The CDR3 DNA reads as TGTGCCAGCAGCGGGAGGGCCAGAGAGACCCAGTACTTC. It specifies CASSGRARETQYF.

The chain couples TRBV5-6 to TRBJ1-2, with D perhaps matching TRBD1 (5 bases). Germline-derived CDR1 and CDR2 are SGHDT and YYEEEE. The CDR3 extends over 12 amino acids. The V and J ends lost 4 bases and 7 bases respectively, with 11 bases between them. The CDR3 DNA follows: TGTGCCAGCAGCCCCTCCAGGGCTGGCTACACCTTC. Translated, it gives CASSPSRAGYTF.

The V and J genes are TRBV4-2 and TRBJ1-1; 9 nucleotides align to TRBD1. V trimming: 4 bases; J trimming: 3 bases; junction bases outside the gene matches: 6. This CDR3 has 15 residues. CDR1 and CDR2 from the germline V gene are LGHNA and YNFKEQ. DNA for the CDR3: TGTGCCAGCAGCCTCACAGGGGGCGCGGACACTGAAGCTTTCTTT. Its translation: CASSLTGGADTEAFF.

The chain couples TRBV20-1 to TRBJ1-2, with D maybe TRBD1 (6 bases). Trimming shortened V by 4 bases and J by 11 bases, and 14 bases separated the two germline ends. Germline V gene data show CDR1 as DFQATT and CDR2 as SNEGSKA (reference sequence). CDR3 size: 11 residues. The CDR3 sequence: CSATPGTLYTF. Here the CDR3 DNA reads TGCAGTGCTACCCCCGGGACACTATACACCTTC.

V usage is TRBV29-1 and J usage is TRBJ2-2, with 7 bases that match TRBD2. CDR3 length: 15 amino acids. Looked up from germline, CDR1 is SQVTM and CDR2 is ANQGSEA. V lost 1 base to trimming and J lost 0 bases; unmatched junction nucleotides: 2. CDR3 nucleotides: TGCAGCGTTGAAGTCGCGGGAGCGAACACCGGGGAGCTGTTTTTT. This encodes CSVEVAGANTGELFF.

The rearrangement uses TRBV6-5 and TRBJ1-1, with 9 bases matching TRBD1. The CDR3 spans 15 residues. The trim removed 2 bases at V and 1 base at J, leaving 2 bases unmatched. The germline CDR1 and CDR2 sequences are MNHEY and SVGAGI. The CDR3 reads CASSYLGQGNTEAFF. CDR3 bases: TGTGCCAGCAGTTACCTGGGACAGGGGAACACTGAAGCTTTCTTT.

This chain links TRBV7-9 with TRBJ2-2; 7 bases are a match to TRBD2. From germline, CDR1 is SEHNR and CDR2 FQNEAQ (reference sequence). This CDR3 has 14 amino acids. V was clipped by 5 bases and J by 2 bases; unmatched bases: 2. In DNA form, the CDR3 reads TGTGCCAGCAGCGCTAGCGGAAACACCGGGGAGCTGTTTTTT. Its translation: CASSASGNTGELFF.

The chain is built from TRBV7-6 and TRBJ2-3; D is ambiguous. The V and J ends lost 1 base and 6 bases respectively, with 14 bases between them. The CDR3 has 15 residues. CDR1 and CDR2 from the germline V gene are SGHVS and FNYEAQ. This CDR3 is CASSLVGTPQDTQYF. The DNA for the CDR3 is TGTGCCAGCAGCTTAGTCGGCACGCCACAGGATACGCAGTATTTT.

The chain has TRBV6-2 or TRBV6-3 and TRBJ2-1, with 7 bases fitting TRBD2. Germline trimming cut 2 bases from V and 1 base from J; bases unmatched to any gene: 11. The CDR3 extends over 18 amino acids. Per germline, CDR1 MNHEY and CDR2 SVGEGT. The CDR3 spells CASSYPPFSGLSYNEQFF. CDR3 coding DNA: TGTGCCAGCAGTTACCCACCTTTTTCGGGACTATCCTACAATGAGCAGTTCTTC.

The chain links TRBV29-1 to TRBJ2-7; 8 bases align to TRBD2. V lost 5 bases to trimming and J lost 3 bases; unmatched junction nucleotides: 0. The germline V gene encodes CDR1 SQVTM and CDR2 ANQGSEA. The length of the CDR3 is 11 residues. CDR3 sequence (DNA): TGCAGCGTTAGCGGGGGCTACGAGCAGTACTTC. Its protein product is CSVSGGYEQYF.

The chain joins TRBV11-1 to TRBJ2-7; 8 bases are shared with TRBD1. This CDR3 is 15 amino acids long. Germline lookup yields CDR1 SGHAT and CDR2 FQDESV (reference sequence). The junction had 8 bases not matched to a gene; V was cut back by 6 bases and J by 1 base. The CDR3 DNA is TGTGCCAGCAGTTCCCGGGACAGGCTATCCTACGAGCAGTACTTC. Its protein is CASSSRDRLSYEQYF. Full variable domain (missing parts from reference TRBV11-1 and TRBJ2-7): EAEVAQSPRYKITEKSQAVAFWCDPISGHATLYWYRQILGQGPELLVQFQDESVVDDSQLPKDRFSAERLKGVDSTLKIQPAELGDSAMYLCASSSRDRLSYEQYFGPGTRLTVT.

The V gene is TRBV15, the J gene TRBJ1-3; TRBD1 matches at 9 bases. Germline-derived CDR1 and CDR2 are LNHNV and YYDKDF (reference sequence). The CDR3 has 17 residues. The V gene end was trimmed by 2 bases and the J gene end by 4 bases; junction bases not matched to a gene: 9. The CDR3 DNA is TGTGCCACCAGCAGAAAACCGGGACAGGGCTCCGGAAACACCATATATTTT. Amino acid sequence: CATSRKPGQGSGNTIYF.

This chain connects TRBV27 to TRBJ2-3; 10 nucleotides align to TRBD2. Germline V gives CDR1 MNHEY, CDR2 SMNVEV (reference sequence). The CDR3 is 20 residues long. Trimming cost V 6 bases and J 4 bases; bases outside gene matches: 22. The CDR3 DNA reads as TGTGCCAGCAGCCGTACTCCTAGCGGGAGAGTTAATTCTGGAGCAGATACGCAGTATTTT. It codes for CASSRTPSGRVNSGADTQYF.

The J gene is TRBJ2-7, the V gene TRBV18; D may be TRBD2 (5 bases). Germline CDR1 and CDR2: KGHSH and LQKENI. The V end lost 4 bases, the J end lost 4 bases, and 17 bases lay between the germline ends. The CDR3 runs 15 residues. DNA of the CDR3: TGTGCCAGCTCACAGGGAGCGGAGCCTCGATACGAGCAGTACTTC. Protein sequence: CASSQGAEPRYEQYF.

The J gene is TRBJ1-4, the V gene TRBV3-1 (or the pseudogene TRBV3-2), with 10 bases aligning to TRBD1. Germline V gene lookup returns CDR1 LGHDT and CDR2 YNNKEL (reference sequence). This CDR3 has 13 amino acids. V lost 4 bases to trimming and J lost 13 bases; unmatched junction nucleotides: 6. The CDR3, as DNA: TGTGCCAGCAGCCCTAGGACAGGGGGAATACTGTTTTTT. It specifies CASSPRTGGILFF.

The chain has TRBV28 and TRBJ2-4, with D maybe TRBD1 (7 bases). The V gene lost 6 bases and the J gene lost 1 base, with 16 bases spanning the gap. This CDR3 has 16 residues. Germline V gives CDR1 MDHEN, CDR2 SYDVKM. CDR3 loop: CASRAGTTGAKNIQYF. In nucleotides, the CDR3 is TGTGCCAGCAGAGCGGGCACGACAGGGGCCAAAAACATTCAGTACTTC.

This rearrangement joins TRBV13 to TRBJ2-7; TRBD2 is a possible D gene (6 bases). Per the germline V gene, CDR1 is PRHDT and CDR2 is FYEKMQ (reference sequence). The V end was cut by 1 base, the J end by 6 bases, with 13 bases between. This CDR3 has 14 amino acids. The CDR3 sequence is CASSLVDKRVEQYF. Here the CDR3 DNA reads TGTGCCAGCAGCTTAGTGGACAAGCGGGTCGAGCAGTACTTC.

V usage is TRBV7-9 and J usage is TRBJ1-2; 9 bases fit TRBD1. Trimming took 2 bases from V and 5 from J; bases not matched to a gene: 6. Germline assignment: CDR1 SEHNR and CDR2 FQNEAQ (reference sequence). The CDR3 runs 15 residues. This CDR3 is CASSLQDRGGYGYTF. CDR3 coding DNA: TGTGCCAGCAGCTTACAGGACAGGGGAGGGTATGGCTACACCTTC.

The chain employs TRBV11-2 and TRBJ2-4; TRBD2 agrees at 12 bases. With V trimmed by 6 bases and J by 4 bases, 10 bases remained unmatched. The CDR3 covers 17 residues. Germline CDR1 is SGHAT and CDR2 is FQNNGV. This CDR3 reads CASRRLAGGPVKNIQYF. In nucleotides, the CDR3 is TGTGCCAGCAGGAGGCTAGCGGGAGGGCCGGTGAAAAACATTCAGTACTTC.

The CDR3 is CASRTGLNTEAFF. The CDR3 bases are TGTGCCAGCAGGACAGGGCTGAACACTGAAGCTTTCTTT. The chain recombines TRBV12-3 or TRBV12-4 with TRBJ1-1; 7 bases fit TRBD1. This CDR3 spans 13 amino acids. The ends lost 6 bases at V and 0 bases at J; junction bases unmatched: 1.